The 17 T cell receptor beta chains below come from one sample, sequenced in a study of shared clonotypes between healthy human individuals. Sequencing was performed with immunoSEQ multiplex PCR; in TCRdb, only in-frame clones are kept and a portion is missing. Of some 1 million clones listed, 65% to 75% are singletons. Sequencing was carried out using memory CD4+ T cells sorted from blood. The subset here: CD45RA-negative fraction. The receptors here all came from a young man in good health.

The chain employs TRBV10-3 and TRBJ1-6; possibly TRBD1 for D (6 bases). With 2 bases removed from V and 8 bases from J, the gap between germline ends came to 16 bases. Germline CDR1 and CDR2: ENHRY and SYGVKD. The CDR3 runs 16 residues. The CDR3 sequence is CAISETGGGGYSPLHF. Here the CDR3 DNA reads TGTGCCATCAGTGAGACCGGAGGAGGGGGTTATTCACCCCTCCACTTT.

J is TRBJ1-1 and V is TRBV5-1; D may be TRBD1 (6 bases). In germline, CDR1 is SGHRS, CDR2 YFSETQ. This CDR3 has 15 amino acids. V was pared by 4 bases and J by 1 base, with 14 bases between. The CDR3 coding sequence is TGCGCCAGCAGCGCGAGAACAGGGCCGAACACTGAAGCTTTCTTT. Amino acids: CASSARTGPNTEAFF.

This clone has a handful of counts. The chain uses TRBV15 and TRBJ1-6, with D tentatively TRBD1 (5 bases). V shed 2 bases and J shed 6 bases, with 14 bases lying between them. The germline V gene encodes CDR1 LNHNV and CDR2 YYDKDF (reference sequence). The CDR3 sequence is 16 residues long. CDR3 region: CATSRKQVGGNSPLHF. The CDR3 DNA reads as TGTGCCACCAGCAGAAAACAGGTGGGGGGTAATTCACCCCTCCACTTT.

The gene calls are TRBV6-1 and TRBJ2-2; unclear D gene. The CDR3 runs to 15 residues. V was pared by 8 bases and J by 2 bases, with 15 bases between. CDR1 and CDR2 from the germline V gene are MNHNS and SASEGT. CDR3 sequence: CASFIWHRNTGELFF. The CDR3 DNA reads as TGTGCCAGCTTCATATGGCACAGAAACACCGGGGAGCTGTTTTTT.

This chain links TRBV5-1 with TRBJ2-1; weak D call: TRBD1 (6 bases). The germline CDR1 and CDR2 sequences are SGHRS and YFSETQ. The CDR3 sequence is 15 residues long. V lost 5 bases, J lost 0 bases, and 12 bases lay in between. The CDR3 bases are TGCGCCAGCAGTCGACAGGCTAGCTCCTACAATGAGCAGTTCTTC. Residues: CASSRQASSYNEQFF.

This chain connects TRBV10-1 to TRBJ2-1, with 8 bases fitting TRBD2. The CDR3 has 16 amino acids. Germline V gene sequence: CDR1 WNHNN, CDR2 SYGVQD (reference sequence). Trimming removed 3 bases from V and 0 bases from J; junction bases left unmatched: 4. CDR3 amino acids: CASSDGTRVSYNEQFF. CDR3 sequence (DNA): TGCGCCAGCAGTGACGGGACTAGAGTCTCCTACAATGAGCAGTTCTTC.

The chain has TRBV9 and TRBJ2-2, with 9 bases fitting TRBD2. The CDR3 has 18 amino acids. The V gene's germline CDR1 is SGDLS and CDR2 YYNGEE. The V segment lost 0 bases and the J segment 5 bases; nucleotides outside the gene matches: 11. CDR3 protein: CASSVVGTSPSRTGELFF. DNA of the CDR3: TGTGCCAGCAGCGTAGTTGGGACTAGCCCTTCAAGGACCGGGGAGCTGTTTTTT.

Comments on this clone: The junction and the germline gene differ at one end; a read error may be behind it. The chain employs TRBV5-5 and TRBJ1-4, with TRBD1 as a possible D gene (5 bases). The CDR3 runs 11 residues. CDR1 SGHKS and CDR2 YYEKEE come from the germline V gene (reference sequence). The CDR3 DNA sequence: TGTGCCAGCAGCTTGGCGCCGGGGCTGGGGTTT. Residues: CASSLAPGLGF.

V usage is TRBV18 and J usage is TRBJ1-3, with 9 bases identical to TRBD1. Trimming took 4 bases from V and 1 from J; bases not matched to a gene: 5. The CDR3 has 16 residues. The V gene's germline CDR1 is KGHSH and CDR2 LQKENI. The CDR3 nucleotides read TGTGCCAGCTCACTGGACAGGGGAGCGTCTGGAAACACCATATATTTT. Its translation: CASSLDRGASGNTIYF.

J is TRBJ2-4 and V is TRBV6-1; TRBD2 matches at 7 bases. V was pared by 4 bases and J by 9 bases, with 9 bases of the junction left unmatched. The CDR3 contains 14 residues. Germline loops: CDR1 MNHNS, CDR2 SASEGT. The CDR3 nucleotides are TGTGCCAGCAGTGCTCAGGGAGGGTGGGGCATTCAGTACTTC. Residues: CASSAQGGWGIQYF.

V usage is TRBV30 and J usage is TRBJ1-1; 10 nucleotides align to TRBD1. With 6 bases clipped from V and 1 base from J, the junction kept 2 bases outside the gene matches. The CDR3 spans 13 residues. CDR1 is GTSNPN, CDR2 SVGIG, per germline (reference sequence). The CDR3 loop is CACGQGGNTEAFF. The CDR3, as DNA: TGTGCCTGCGGACAGGGGGGGAACACTGAAGCTTTCTTT.

The chain uses TRBV15 and TRBJ2-2; D not certain. This CDR3 comprises 14 residues. Deletions cut 1 base from V and 2 bases from J, with 5 bases between. CDR1 and CDR2 (germline): LNHNV, YYDKDF (reference sequence). The DNA of the CDR3 is TGTGCCACCAGCAGAGCTGTTAACACCGGGGAGCTGTTTTTT. Its protein is CATSRAVNTGELFF.

This clone was recorded once. The chain recombines TRBV30 with TRBJ2-2; TRBD2 aligns across 8 bases. The germline V gene has CDR1 GTSNPN and CDR2 SVGIG (reference sequence). CDR3 size: 20 residues. V lost 2 bases, J lost 5 bases, and 22 bases stayed unmatched. The CDR3 nucleotides read TGTGCCTGGAGTCCTATAACTCCCGGGAGGGGGGGACCGAGGACCGGGGAGCTGTTTTTT. Amino acid sequence: CAWSPITPGRGGPRTGELFF.

The V gene is TRBV29-1, the J gene TRBJ2-7; possibly TRBD1 for D (6 bases). V was trimmed by 2 bases and J by 6 bases, leaving 14 bases between them. This CDR3 spans 13 amino acids. CDR1 is SQVTM and CDR2 is ANQGSEA in the germline V gene. The CDR3 region is CSVENRARGEQYF. CDR3 nucleotides: TGCAGCGTTGAAAACAGGGCCCGCGGCGAGCAGTACTTC.

The genes are TRBV19 and TRBJ1-5; D is possibly TRBD1 (5 bases). With 5 bases removed from V and 5 bases from J, the gap between germline ends came to 13 bases. Germline assignment: CDR1 LNHDA and CDR2 SQIVND (reference sequence). The CDR3 spans 14 residues. CDR3 sequence (DNA): TGTGCCAGTAGTCGGCAGGGATACGATCAGCCCCAGCATTTT. Protein: CASSRQGYDQPQHF.

The V call is TRBV19, the J call TRBJ2-7; 7 bases agree with TRBD1. The CDR3 contains 12 residues. V was pared by 10 bases and J by 2 bases, with 5 bases of the junction left unmatched. CDR1 and CDR2 (germline): LNHDA, SQIVND (reference sequence). Here the CDR3 reads CATKGQTYEQYF. The CDR3 region has the DNA TGTGCCACCAAGGGACAGACCTACGAGCAGTACTTC.

This chain links TRBV10-3 with TRBJ1-2; possible D gene TRBD1, 5 bases. The germline V gene encodes CDR1 ENHRY and CDR2 SYGVKD. This CDR3 has 14 residues. V lost 4 bases, J lost 6 bases, and 15 bases lay in between. CDR3 sequence (DNA): TGTGCCATCAGTGCTTCAGGGTCCATCGATGGCTACACCTTC. This sequence encodes CAISASGSIDGYTF.